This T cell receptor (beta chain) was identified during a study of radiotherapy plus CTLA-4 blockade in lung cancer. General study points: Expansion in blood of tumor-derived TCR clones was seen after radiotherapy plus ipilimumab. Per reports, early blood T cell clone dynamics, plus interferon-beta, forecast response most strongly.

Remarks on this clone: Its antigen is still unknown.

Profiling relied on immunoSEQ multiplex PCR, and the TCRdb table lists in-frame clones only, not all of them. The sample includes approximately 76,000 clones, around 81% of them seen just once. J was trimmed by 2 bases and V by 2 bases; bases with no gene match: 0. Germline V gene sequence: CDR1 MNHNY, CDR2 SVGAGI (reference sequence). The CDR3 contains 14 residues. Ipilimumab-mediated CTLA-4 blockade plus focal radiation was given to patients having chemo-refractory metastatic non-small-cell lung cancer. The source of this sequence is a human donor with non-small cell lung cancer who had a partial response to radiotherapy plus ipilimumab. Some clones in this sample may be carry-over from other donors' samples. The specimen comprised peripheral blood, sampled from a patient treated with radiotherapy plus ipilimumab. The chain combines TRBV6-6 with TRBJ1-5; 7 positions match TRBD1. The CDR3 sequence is CASSYDRGNQPQHF. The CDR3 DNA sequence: TGTGCCAGCAGTTACGACAGGGGCAATCAGCCCCAGCATTTT.